The clone carrying this T cell receptor (beta chain) was seen ten or more times. Its antigen remains unknown. This entry is derived from a study of spatial heterogeneity in lung cancer. About the research overall: 72 TRACERx patients with early, untreated non-small cell lung cancer donated samples. Where present, follow-up PBMC were sequenced a median of around 2 years after resection. The study, taken as a whole, reports: Ubiquitous expanded tumor TCRs surfaced in blood more at resection than they did at follow-up.

The CDR3 consists of 12 residues. Germline loops: CDR1 SGHVS, CDR2 FNYEAQ. V dropped 4 bases and J dropped 8 bases, with 11 bases sitting between them. One entry per CDR3 protein results from TCRdb running MiXCR on the 5' RACE reads. Seen here are 35,000 to 45,000 distinct CDR3 sequences, approximately 7.5% observed once, and the top ten hold about 9.4%. The time point denotes: blood at routine non-recurrence follow-up after resection. Sequencing was performed on whole RNA extracted from tumor and nontumor lung tissue, or from frozen PBMC, and the material was left unsorted. This clonotype originated in a male donor with early-stage non-small cell lung cancer. The sequencing used PBMCs, collected at follow-up. The chain combines TRBV7-6 with TRBJ1-2, with a weak D call TRBD1 (6 bases). The CDR3 here is CASSSGQSGYTF. In DNA form, the CDR3 reads TGTGCCAGCAGCTCGGGACAATCGGGCTACACCTTC. Full variable domain (rest looked up from reference TRBV7-6 and TRBJ1-2): GAGVSQSPRYKVTKRGQDVALRCDPISGHVSLYWYRQALGQGPEFLTYFNYEAQQDKSGLPNDRFSAERPEGSISTLTIQRTEQRDSAMYRCASSSGQSGYTFGSGTRLTVV.